The clone carrying this T cell receptor (beta chain) occurred once. The data originate from a study of T cell changes during pregnancy in multiple sclerosis. Repertoires were generated with immunoSEQ multiplex PCR, while TCRdb's copy carries only in-frame clones and drops some. The sample has under 20,000 clones; about 84% are singletons. Sequenced here: CD8+ T cells from peripheral blood mononuclear cells, sampled after pregnancy. This clonotype originated in a female donor with multiple sclerosis, enrolled in a pregnancy study.

The CDR3 nucleotides are TGTGCCAGCCTCCCCCGTAGCGGGAGTTATGAGCAGTTCTTC. Its protein product is CASLPRSGSYEQFF. The V and J genes are TRBV7-9 and TRBJ2-1; 9 positions match TRBD2. This CDR3 is built from 14 residues. Germline V gene lookup returns CDR1 SEHNR and CDR2 FQNEAQ (reference sequence). V dropped 8 bases and J dropped 8; count of bases not matched to a gene: 10.